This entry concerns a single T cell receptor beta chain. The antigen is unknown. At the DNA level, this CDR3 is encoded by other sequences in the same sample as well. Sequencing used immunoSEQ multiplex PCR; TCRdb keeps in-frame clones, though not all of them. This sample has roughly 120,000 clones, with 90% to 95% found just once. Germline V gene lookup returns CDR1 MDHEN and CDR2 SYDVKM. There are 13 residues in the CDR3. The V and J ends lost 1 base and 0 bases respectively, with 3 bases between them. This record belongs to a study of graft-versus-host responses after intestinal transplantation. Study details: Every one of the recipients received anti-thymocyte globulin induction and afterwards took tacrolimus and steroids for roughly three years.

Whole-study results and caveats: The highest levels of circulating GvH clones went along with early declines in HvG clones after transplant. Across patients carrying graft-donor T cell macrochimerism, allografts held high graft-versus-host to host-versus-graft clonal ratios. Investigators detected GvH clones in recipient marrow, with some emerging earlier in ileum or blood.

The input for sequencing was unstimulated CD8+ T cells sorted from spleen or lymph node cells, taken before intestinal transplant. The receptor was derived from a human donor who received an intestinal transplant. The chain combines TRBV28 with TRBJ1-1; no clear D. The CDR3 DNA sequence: TGTGCCAGCAGTTTATCCGTGAACACTGAAGCTTTCTTT. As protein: CASSLSVNTEAFF.